These T cell receptor beta chains were read from a single sample in a study of T cells after somatic rescue of genetic block. Profiling relied on immunoSEQ multiplex PCR, and the TCRdb table lists in-frame clones only, not all of them. The sample carries about 110,000 clones, 85% to 95% recorded once. Sequencing was performed on peripheral blood mononuclear cells (PBMCs). These receptors were taken from a woman aged 18-29 years. The conserved cysteine and the conserved F or W are not part of the CDR3 here. Fields, in order: D gene, V gene, J gene, CDR3 protein. The D gene is left open where the match is weak.

D gene: .
V gene: TRBV5-1
J gene: TRBJ2-7
CDR3 protein: ASSTGADYVHYEQY

D gene: .
V gene: TRBV7-2
J gene: TRBJ1-2
CDR3 protein: ASSRDRNTNYGYT

D gene: .
V gene: TRBV29-1
J gene: TRBJ1-4
CDR3 protein: SVEIGGGEKLF

D gene: TRBD1
V gene: TRBV25-1
J gene: TRBJ2-1
CDR3 protein: AATSGGNHNEQF

D gene: .
V gene: TRBV4-1
J gene: TRBJ1-4
CDR3 protein: ASSQNPTLNEKLF

D gene: .
V gene: TRBV19
J gene: TRBJ1-2
CDR3 protein: ASTPDTDYGYT

D gene: .
V gene: TRBV7-2
J gene: TRBJ2-1
CDR3 protein: ASSFTGSYNEQF

D gene: .
V gene: TRBV6-1
J gene: TRBJ1-1
CDR3 protein: ASSEPPKTMPF

D gene: .
V gene: TRBV13
J gene: TRBJ2-3
CDR3 protein: ATNQKITDTQY

D gene: TRBD1
V gene: TRBV10-3
J gene: TRBJ1-1
CDR3 protein: AIRDRGNTEAF

D gene: TRBD2
V gene: TRBV6-4
J gene: TRBJ2-6
CDR3 protein: ASSEQAGTGANVLT

D gene: .
V gene: TRBV28
J gene: TRBJ2-3
CDR3 protein: ASSLDGGLNTQY

D gene: TRBD1
V gene: TRBV5-5
J gene: TRBJ1-1
CDR3 protein: ASSLGQGATEAF

D gene: .
V gene: TRBV7-9
J gene: TRBJ1-5
CDR3 protein: ASSLYSGNNQPQH

D gene: TRBD1
V gene: TRBV19
J gene: TRBJ2-7
CDR3 protein: ASSMTGASYEQY

D gene: .
V gene: TRBV6-5
J gene: TRBJ1-6
CDR3 protein: ASSKRRGNSPLH

D gene: .
V gene: TRBV19
J gene: TRBJ1-5
CDR3 protein: ASSIRQGGSYSNQPQH

D gene: .
V gene: TRBV19
J gene: TRBJ2-3
CDR3 protein: ASSIDREGTSTDTQY

D gene: TRBD1
V gene: TRBV7-9
J gene: TRBJ1-1
CDR3 protein: ASSLSRQGAEAF

D gene: .
V gene: TRBV6-5
J gene: TRBJ2-3
CDR3 protein: ASSYSFGESSNTQY

D gene: TRBD1
V gene: TRBV5-1
J gene: TRBJ2-5
CDR3 protein: ASSHSTGKTQY

D gene: TRBD2
V gene: TRBV6-4
J gene: TRBJ2-7
CDR3 protein: ASSYSTSLAGGDEQY

D gene: .
V gene: TRBV18
J gene: TRBJ2-1
CDR3 protein: ASSPEGSEQF

D gene: .
V gene: TRBV4-2
J gene: TRBJ2-2
CDR3 protein: ASSQDPYTGELF

D gene: TRBD1
V gene: TRBV30
J gene: TRBJ1-6
CDR3 protein: AWSSPGGNSPLH

D gene: .
V gene: TRBV6-5
J gene: TRBJ2-1
CDR3 protein: ASSYSNGGVGEQF

D gene: .
V gene: TRBV2
J gene: TRBJ2-5
CDR3 protein: ASSVETQY

D gene: .
V gene: TRBV7-6
J gene: TRBJ1-3
CDR3 protein: ASSSTRSMGNTIY

D gene: TRBD1
V gene: TRBV6-1
J gene: TRBJ1-6
CDR3 protein: ASRDRSSYNSPLH

D gene: .
V gene: TRBV29-1
J gene: TRBJ1-2
CDR3 protein: SVETRSGYT

D gene: .
V gene: TRBV2
J gene: TRBJ2-3
CDR3 protein: ASTPRVTDTQY

D gene: .
V gene: TRBV9
J gene: TRBJ2-7
CDR3 protein: ASSVEGRTYEQY

D gene: .
V gene: TRBV6-6
J gene: TRBJ1-5
CDR3 protein: ASSPRADSNQPQH

D gene: TRBD1
V gene: TRBV19
J gene: TRBJ1-5
CDR3 protein: ASSQQGAQQPQH

D gene: .
V gene: TRBV19
J gene: TRBJ2-7
CDR3 protein: ASKGESWY

D gene: .
V gene: TRBV2
J gene: TRBJ2-4
CDR3 protein: ASKDSLAKNIQY

D gene: .
V gene: TRBV11-2
J gene: TRBJ1-2
CDR3 protein: ASSYGAAGDSPNYGYT

D gene: .
V gene: TRBV10-3
J gene: TRBJ1-2
CDR3 protein: AISANRDGYT

D gene: .
V gene: TRBV11-3
J gene: TRBJ2-1
CDR3 protein: ASSQGGLSSYNEQF

D gene: TRBD2
V gene: TRBV9
J gene: TRBJ2-3
CDR3 protein: ASSLGLAGVTDTQY

D gene: .
V gene: TRBV6-5
J gene: TRBJ1-2
CDR3 protein: ASRLDSPWGGYT

D gene: .
V gene: TRBV5-5
J gene: TRBJ1-3
CDR3 protein: ASSPRGNTIY

D gene: .
V gene: TRBV7-2
J gene: TRBJ1-6
CDR3 protein: ASSLPEDPRSYNSPLH

D gene: .
V gene: TRBV7-2
J gene: TRBJ2-5
CDR3 protein: ASSLGAEQETQY

D gene: TRBD1
V gene: TRBV10-3
J gene: TRBJ1-4
CDR3 protein: AISPDRDQSEKLF

D gene: TRBD2
V gene: TRBV5-1
J gene: TRBJ2-5
CDR3 protein: ASSSGTSGAETQY

D gene: TRBD2
V gene: TRBV28
J gene: TRBJ2-1
CDR3 protein: ASSSPGLAGGPHEQF